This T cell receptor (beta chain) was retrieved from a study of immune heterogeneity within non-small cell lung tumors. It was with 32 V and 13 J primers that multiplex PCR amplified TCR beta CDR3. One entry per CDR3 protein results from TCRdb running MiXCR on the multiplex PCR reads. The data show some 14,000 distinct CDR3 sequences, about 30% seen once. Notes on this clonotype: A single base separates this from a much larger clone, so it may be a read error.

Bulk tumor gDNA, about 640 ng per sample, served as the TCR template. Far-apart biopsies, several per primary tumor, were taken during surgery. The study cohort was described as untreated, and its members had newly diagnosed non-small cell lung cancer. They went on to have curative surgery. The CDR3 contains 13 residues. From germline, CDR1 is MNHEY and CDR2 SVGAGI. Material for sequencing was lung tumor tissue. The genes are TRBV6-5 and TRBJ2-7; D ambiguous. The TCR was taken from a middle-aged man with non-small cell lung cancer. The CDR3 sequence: CVSSYQVSYGQYF. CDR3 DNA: TGTGTCAGCAGTTACCAGGTCTCCTACGGGCAGTACTTC.